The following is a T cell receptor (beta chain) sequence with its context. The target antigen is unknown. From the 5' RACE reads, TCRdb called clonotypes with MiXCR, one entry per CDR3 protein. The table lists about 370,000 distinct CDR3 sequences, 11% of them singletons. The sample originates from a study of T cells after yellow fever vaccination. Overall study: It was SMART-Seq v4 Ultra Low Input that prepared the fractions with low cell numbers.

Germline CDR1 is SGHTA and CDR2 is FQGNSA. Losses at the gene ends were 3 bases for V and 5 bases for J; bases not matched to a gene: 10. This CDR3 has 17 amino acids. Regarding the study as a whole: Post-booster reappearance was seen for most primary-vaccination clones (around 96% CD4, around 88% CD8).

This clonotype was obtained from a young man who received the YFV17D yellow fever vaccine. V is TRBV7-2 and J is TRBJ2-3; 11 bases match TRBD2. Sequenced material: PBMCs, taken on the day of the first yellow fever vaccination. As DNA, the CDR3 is TGTGCCAGCAGCTTTCCCGGGACTAGCGGCCTGGGAGATACGCAGTATTTT. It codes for CASSFPGTSGLGDTQYF.